Below are 29 T cell receptor beta chains sequenced from a single sample in a study of T cell responses to AZD1222 COVID-19 vaccine. This table comes from immunoSEQ multiplex PCR, and its TCRdb copy is limited to in-frame clones, with some not included. The sample holds about 170,000 clones, around 87% seen once. Here the sequenced sample was peripheral blood, taken on day 0 of AZD1222 vaccination. The receptors originated from an adult in good health.

This chain links TRBV7-3 with TRBJ2-1; D is unclear. The CDR3 contains 13 residues. V was pared by 5 bases and J by 5 bases, with 10 bases between. Germline V CDR1 and CDR2: SGHTA, FQGTGA. CDR3 nucleotide sequence: TGTGCCAGCAGCCCTCCGTCCGACAATGAGCAGTTCTTC. It translates to CASSPPSDNEQFF.

This chain links TRBV6-1 with TRBJ2-7, with D maybe TRBD2 (5 bases). The CDR3 is 14 residues long. In germline, CDR1 is MNHNS, CDR2 SASEGT. V was pared by 2 bases and J by 3 bases, with 11 bases between. The CDR3 sequence is CASSESGRIYEQYF. The CDR3 region has the DNA TGTGCCAGCAGTGAAAGCGGACGGATCTACGAGCAGTACTTC.

The genes are TRBV5-1 and TRBJ1-3, with a possible D match to TRBD1 (5 bases). This CDR3 comprises 16 residues. The germline gives CDR1 SGHRS, CDR2 YFSETQ. V lost 0 bases, J lost 0 bases, and 10 bases lay in between. The CDR3 loop is CASSLDGGISGNTIYF. In DNA, the CDR3 is TGCGCCAGCAGCTTGGACGGGGGGATCTCTGGAAACACCATATATTTT.

This chain joins TRBV7-2 and TRBJ2-3; no clear D gene. The CDR3 totals 12 residues. The V gene's germline CDR1 is SGHTA and CDR2 FQGNSA. V lost 7 bases, J lost 5 bases, and 10 bases lay in between. CDR3 loop: CASTKWVDTQYF. CDR3 coding DNA: TGTGCCAGCACCAAATGGGTAGATACGCAGTATTTT.

This chain joins TRBV30 and TRBJ2-3; D may match TRBD1 or TRBD2 (6 bases each). Germline CDR1 is GTSNPN and CDR2 is SVGIG (reference sequence). The V gene lost 5 bases and the J gene lost 3 bases, with 9 bases spanning the gap. This CDR3 is built from 12 residues. The CDR3 spells CAWGGPTDTQYF. The DNA of the CDR3 is TGTGCCTGGGGGGGGCCTACAGATACGCAGTATTTT.

Only a few counts were recorded for this clone. The chain has TRBV3-1 (or the pseudogene TRBV3-2) and TRBJ1-5; D ambiguous. CDR1 and CDR2 from the germline V gene are LGHDT and YNNKEL (reference sequence). This CDR3 region has 17 residues. The V and J ends lost 1 base and 2 bases respectively, with 15 bases between them. CDR3 protein: CASSQGGDVLGNQPQHF. CDR3 nucleotide sequence: TGTGCCAGCAGCCAAGGGGGTGATGTTCTTGGCAATCAGCCCCAGCATTTT.

This chain uses TRBV19 with TRBJ2-1; 7 positions agree with TRBD1. The CDR3 is made up of 15 amino acids. Germline lookup yields CDR1 LNHDA and CDR2 SQIVND (reference sequence). V lost 5 bases and J lost 4; bases outside the gene matches: 8. For the CDR3, the DNA is TGTGCCAGTAGTGCAGGGGGTATTGGGTACAATGAGCAGTTCTTC. Protein sequence: CASSAGGIGYNEQFF.

The chain has TRBV6-1 and TRBJ1-3; tentatively, D is TRBD1 (5 bases). The V end lost 3 bases, the J end lost 0 bases, and 12 bases lay between the germline ends. This CDR3 is built from 16 residues. Germline CDR1 MNHNS, CDR2 SASEGT. In DNA form, the CDR3 reads TGTGCCAGCAGTGACCTCGGGGCCCCCTCTGGAAACACCATATATTTT. Residues: CASSDLGAPSGNTIYF.

This sequence joins TRBV10-3 and TRBJ2-2; TRBD1 matches 7 bases. CDR3 length equals 16 residues. V lost 4 bases and J lost 4; bases outside the gene matches: 9. Germline V gives CDR1 ENHRY, CDR2 SYGVKD. The DNA of the CDR3 is TGTGCCATCAGTGGCCGCGACAGGGCGGGCACCGGGGAGCTGTTTTTT. Amino acids: CAISGRDRAGTGELFF.

V is TRBV2 and J is TRBJ1-2; a possible D gene is TRBD1 (6 bases). V was pared by 6 bases and J by 2 bases, with 10 bases between. Germline CDR1 SNHLY, CDR2 FYNNEI. This CDR3 contains 13 residues. The chain's CDR3 is CASRQGWNYGYTF. The CDR3 DNA is TGTGCCAGCAGACAGGGCTGGAACTATGGCTACACCTTC.

The chain links TRBV3-1 (or the pseudogene TRBV3-2) to TRBJ1-1; D may be TRBD1 (5 bases). V lost 0 bases to trimming and J lost 0 bases, with 14 bases between them. The CDR3 has 17 amino acids. Germline values: CDR1 LGHDT, CDR2 YNNKEL (reference sequence). Here the CDR3 reads CASSQDWGEAMNTEAFF. The CDR3 nucleotides are TGTGCCAGCAGCCAAGATTGGGGGGAGGCGATGAACACTGAAGCTTTCTTT.

V and J are TRBV29-1 and TRBJ1-2; D is unresolved. The CDR3 extends over 12 amino acids. CDR1 and CDR2 from the germline V gene are SQVTM and ANQGSEA. Trimming pared 4 bases from V and 0 bases from J, leaving 6 bases between. CDR3 nucleotide sequence: TGCAGCGTTGGACAAACTAACTATGGCTACACCTTC. This sequence encodes CSVGQTNYGYTF. Combining the CDR3 with reference TRBV29-1 and TRBJ1-2 gives the whole variable domain SAVISQKPSRDICQRGTSLTIQCQVDSQVTMMFWYRQQPGQSLTLIATANQGSEATYESGFVIDKFPISRPNLTFSTLTVSNMSPEDSSIYLCSVGQTNYGYTFGSGTRLTVV.

This chain links TRBV29-1 with TRBJ2-7; TRBD2 aligns across 7 bases. The CDR3 length is 12 residues. CDR1 is SQVTM, CDR2 ANQGSEA, per germline. Trimming removed 4 bases from V and 7 bases from J; junction bases left unmatched: 7. The CDR3 DNA follows: TGCAGCGTTGTTATGGCGGGAGTGGAGCAGTACTTC. Its translation: CSVVMAGVEQYF.

The rearrangement joins TRBV19 to TRBJ2-3; 12 bases are shared with TRBD2. Trimming at V came to 4 bases and at J to 5 bases, leaving 13 bases not matched to a gene. The CDR3 length is 18 residues. Germline CDR1 LNHDA, CDR2 SQIVND (reference sequence). The CDR3 here is CASSKTSGRNSVGDTQYF. The DNA of the CDR3 is TGTGCCAGTAGTAAGACTAGCGGGAGAAATAGTGTTGGAGATACGCAGTATTTT.

CDR3 DNA: TGCAGCGTTGGTAGCGGGTACAATGAGCAGTTCTTC. Its protein product is CSVGSGYNEQFF. The genes are TRBV29-1 and TRBJ2-1; 7 nucleotides match TRBD2. This CDR3 comprises 12 residues. CDR1 is SQVTM and CDR2 is ANQGSEA in the germline V gene. V lost 4 bases, J lost 4 bases, and 1 base stayed unmatched.

The CDR3 nucleotides are TGTGCCAGCAGGCTGACGGTGAACACTGAAGCTTTCTTT. This codes for CASRLTVNTEAFF. V and J are TRBV2 and TRBJ1-1; D uncertain. V was shortened by 6 bases and J by 0 bases, with 8 bases between the two germline ends. CDR3 size: 13 residues. Germline lookup yields CDR1 SNHLY and CDR2 FYNNEI.

V gene TRBV6-5 combines with J gene TRBJ1-2; 10 bases line up with TRBD1. The germline gives CDR1 MNHEY, CDR2 SVGAGI. This CDR3 comprises 15 residues. The junction had 4 bases not matched to a gene; V was cut back by 5 bases and J by 1 base. The CDR3 nucleotides are TGTGCCAGCAGTCCCGGGACAGGGGTTAACTATGGCTACACCTTC. This codes for CASSPGTGVNYGYTF.

This chain connects TRBV7-2 to TRBJ2-1; 11 nucleotides line up with TRBD2. Germline V CDR1 and CDR2: SGHTA, FQGNSA. J gave up 6 bases and V 3 bases, and 4 bases lay outside the gene matches. This CDR3 has 15 residues. The CDR3 nucleotides are TGTGCCAGCAGCTTCGGGACTAGCGGACTCAATGAGCAGTTCTTC. Residues: CASSFGTSGLNEQFF.

This clone was detected only once. V is TRBV6-5 and J is TRBJ1-4; D gene uncertain. This CDR3 has 13 residues. Germline V gives CDR1 MNHEY, CDR2 SVGAGI. Trimming took off 6 bases at V and 8 bases at J, with 13 bases between the two ends. CDR3 sequence reads: CASRTGSGEKLFF. CDR3 DNA sequence: TGTGCCAGCAGGACCGGATCGGGGGAAAAACTGTTTTTT.

The genes are TRBV4-1 and TRBJ1-5; 7 bases match TRBD1. From germline, CDR1 is MGHRA and CDR2 YSYEKL. This CDR3 is built from 16 residues. Germline trimming cut 4 bases from V and 0 bases from J; bases unmatched to any gene: 6. CDR3 nucleotide sequence: TGCGCCAGCAGCCCGGACAGGCCTTTTAGCAATCAGCCCCAGCATTTT. It yields the protein CASSPDRPFSNQPQHF.

This clone was detected only once. This chain links TRBV30 with TRBJ2-5, with D maybe TRBD2 (6 bases). Germline CDR1 GTSNPN, CDR2 SVGIG (reference sequence). This CDR3 is built from 14 residues. Trimming stripped 0 bases from V and 13 bases from J, with 21 bases between. DNA of the CDR3: TGTGCCTGGAGTGTGGGAACCGCGGGACGCGGATCGTACTTC. Translating gives CAWSVGTAGRGSYF.

The CDR3 nucleotides are TGTGCCAGCAGCCGGGGACAAAGCACAGATACGCAGTATTTT. This encodes CASSRGQSTDTQYF. This chain uses TRBV7-6 with TRBJ2-3; maybe TRBD1 (6 bases). Germline CDR1 reads SGHVS; CDR2 reads FNYEAQ. Trimming stripped 5 bases from V and 0 bases from J, with 9 bases between. The CDR3 has 14 residues.

The chain employs TRBV4-2 and TRBJ1-1; unclear D gene. Germline V gene data show CDR1 as LGHNA and CDR2 as YNFKEQ. The CDR3 extends over 16 amino acids. V lost 4 bases, J lost 3 bases, and 18 bases lay in between. The CDR3 loop reads CASSPRATVWDTEAFF. In nucleotides, the CDR3 is TGTGCCAGCAGCCCGAGAGCCACAGTTTGGGACACTGAAGCTTTCTTT.

The chain links TRBV19 to TRBJ1-2; D is unresolved. V dropped 11 bases and J dropped 4 bases, with 23 bases sitting between them. The CDR3 has 15 amino acids. Germline V gives CDR1 LNHDA, CDR2 SQIVND (reference sequence). The CDR3 DNA sequence: TGTGCCGTGCAAAGCCCTGGTACCGTAACCTATGGCTACACCTTC. Residues: CAVQSPGTVTYGYTF.

The chain couples TRBV3-1 (or the pseudogene TRBV3-2) to TRBJ1-1; D gene unclear. Trimming stripped 4 bases from V and 5 bases from J, with 14 bases between. CDR1 and CDR2 from the germline V gene are LGHDT and YNNKEL (reference sequence). The CDR3 totals 14 residues. The CDR3 here is CASSPYRRRTEAFF. The CDR3 DNA sequence: TGTGCCAGCAGCCCGTATCGGCGGAGGACTGAAGCTTTCTTT.

The chain recombines TRBV29-1 with TRBJ2-1; 9 bases map to TRBD2. Unmatched junction bases numbered 5, after V lost 3 bases and J lost 8 bases. The CDR3 is made up of 13 amino acids. Germline-derived CDR1 and CDR2 are SQVTM and ANQGSEA. The CDR3 nucleotides read TGCAGCGTTGACGGGGGACTAGCCTATGAGCAGTTCTTC. Protein sequence: CSVDGGLAYEQFF.

The chain joins TRBV6-5 to TRBJ2-4; D is unclear. The length of the CDR3 is 14 residues. V lost 0 bases and J lost 7, with 10 bases in between. Germline CDR1 MNHEY, CDR2 SVGAGI. The CDR3 nucleotides are TGTGCCAGCAGTTACTCGAAGGCTTCGAACATTCAGTACTTC. This encodes CASSYSKASNIQYF.

The chain combines TRBV4-1 with TRBJ1-2, with D tentatively TRBD1 (5 bases). The V end was cut by 8 bases, the J end by 7 bases, with 20 bases between. The CDR3 consists of 14 residues. Germline CDR1 MGHRA, CDR2 YSYEKL. CDR3 amino acids: CASSEGPTSGGYTF. DNA for the CDR3: TGCGCCAGCTCGGAGGGACCCACTTCGGGTGGCTACACCTTC.

This rearrangement joins TRBV21-1 to TRBJ2-3; the table assigns TRBD2, which was not confirmed against the DNA. TRBV21-1 is deemed a pseudogene. This CDR3 is built from 13 residues. The DNA for the CDR3 is TGTGCCAGCCGAGGGAGTTGCACAGATACGCAGTATTTT. Translation gives CASRGSCTDTQYF.